These 13 T cell receptor beta chains share one sample of origin, sequenced in a study of shared clonotypes between healthy human individuals. The naive CD8 population came from CD45RO-negative cells selected for CCR7, without terminally differentiated effector memory CD45RA+ cells. Clones were read by immunoSEQ multiplex PCR, and TCRdb kept only the in-frame ones, dropping some. The sample has about 1.9 million clones; 90% to 95% are singletons. Sample: naive CD8+ T cells from PBMCs. The receptors stem from a man aged 18 to 30 in good health. Some clones in this sample may be carry-over from other donors' samples.

This clone was observed a single time. The CDR3 region is CASSLRRESYEQYF. CDR3 bases: TGTGCCAGCAGCTTGAGGCGGGAATCCTACGAGCAGTACTTC. The rearrangement uses TRBV5-6 and TRBJ2-7; tentatively, D is TRBD2 (6 bases). Germline V CDR1 and CDR2: SGHDT, YYEEEE. This CDR3 has 14 residues. The germline V and J ends were trimmed by 1 base and 1 base, with 9 bases remaining between them.

Note on this clone: Other DNA sequences from this sample encode an identical CDR3 as well. The chain recombines TRBV7-3 with TRBJ2-1; the D gene is possibly TRBD2 (6 bases). V was pared by 5 bases and J by 7 bases, with 15 bases between. The germline CDR1 and CDR2 sequences are SGHTA and FQGTGA. The CDR3 runs 14 residues. As DNA, the CDR3 is TGTGCCAGCAGCCCCCTTGGAGGGAGTAATGAGCAGTTCTTC. Amino acid sequence: CASSPLGGSNEQFF.

The chain couples TRBV7-9 to TRBJ2-1; D call uncertain. The germline gives CDR1 SEHNR, CDR2 FQNEAQ (reference sequence). The CDR3 runs 12 residues. Between the trimmed V and J ends, which lost 1 base and 10 bases, there was a span of 8 bases. This CDR3 is CASSLVAREQFF. For the CDR3, the DNA is TGTGCCAGCAGCTTAGTGGCTAGGGAGCAGTTCTTC.

The rearrangement joins TRBV29-1 to TRBJ1-1; the match to TRBD1 covers 8 bases. Germline loops: CDR1 SQVTM, CDR2 ANQGSEA. This CDR3 comprises 14 residues. V trimming: 7 bases; J trimming: 6 bases; junction bases outside the gene matches: 13. The CDR3 region is CSGAGWQGAAEAFF. As DNA, the CDR3 is TGCAGCGGGGCGGGGTGGCAGGGGGCCGCTGAAGCTTTCTTT.

The sample holds one count of this clone. The chain has TRBV6-5 and TRBJ2-7; D possibly uses TRBD1 or TRBD2 (5 bases each). Trimming removed 6 bases at V and 6 bases at J, with 15 bases between. Germline-derived CDR1 and CDR2 are MNHEY and SVGAGI. This CDR3 contains 13 residues. The DNA for the CDR3 is TGTGCCAGCAGCCCCTCTGAGGGGCTCGAGCAGTACTTC. As protein: CASSPSEGLEQYF.

This clone occurred once. The same CDR3 can be traced to other DNA sequences in this sample. V usage is TRBV6-5 and J usage is TRBJ1-2; D unresolved. Germline lookup yields CDR1 MNHEY and CDR2 SVGAGI. The CDR3 covers 13 residues. The V end lost 0 bases, the J end lost 4 bases, and 6 bases lay between the germline ends. The CDR3 loop reads CASSYSAGYGYTF. CDR3 in DNA: TGTGCCAGCAGTTACTCGGCGGGCTATGGCTACACCTTC.

The V call is TRBV4-2, the J call TRBJ2-1; D might be TRBD2 (6 bases). CDR3 length: 16 amino acids. The V gene lost 1 base and the J gene lost 0 bases, with 10 bases spanning the gap. Per germline, CDR1 LGHNA and CDR2 YNFKEQ. The CDR3 reads CASSQVALASYNEQFF. CDR3 DNA: TGTGCCAGCAGCCAAGTTGCACTAGCCTCCTACAATGAGCAGTTCTTC.

The gene calls are TRBV10-3 and TRBJ1-3, with D uncertain. With 0 bases removed from V and 0 bases from J, the gap between germline ends came to 9 bases. In germline, CDR1 is ENHRY, CDR2 SYGVKD. The CDR3 totals 16 residues. In nucleotides, the CDR3 is TGTGCCATCAGTGAGTCCCGAGGTGGCTCTGGAAACACCATATATTTT. It translates to CAISESRGGSGNTIYF.

The V gene is TRBV27, the J gene TRBJ2-7; D remains ambiguous. This CDR3 spans 14 amino acids. The V gene lost 8 bases and the J gene lost 2 bases, with 16 bases spanning the gap. Germline values: CDR1 MNHEY, CDR2 SMNVEV (reference sequence). The CDR3 coding sequence is TGTGCCAGCCGTCCGGTCCCGAGTGCCTACGAGCAGTACTTC. The encoded protein is CASRPVPSAYEQYF.

The chain carries TRBV19 and TRBJ1-5; D is undetermined. The ends were cut back, 2 bases at V and 10 bases at J, with 12 bases in the middle. This CDR3 is 13 amino acids long. Germline CDR1 LNHDA, CDR2 SQIVND (reference sequence). CDR3 sequence: CASSILLREPQHF. DNA for the CDR3: TGTGCCAGTAGTATACTCTTAAGGGAACCCCAGCATTTT.

The rearrangement links TRBV11-2 to TRBJ2-7, with 7 bases fitting TRBD1. V was clipped by 3 bases and J by 2 bases; unmatched bases: 10. In germline, CDR1 is SGHAT, CDR2 FQNNGV. The CDR3 has 16 amino acids. The CDR3 is CASSFTVGDRAYEQYF. The DNA for the CDR3 is TGTGCCAGCAGCTTCACAGTCGGGGACAGAGCCTACGAGCAGTACTTC. The complete variable domain, with remaining parts taken from reference TRBV11-2 and TRBJ2-7, reads EAGVAQSPRYKIIEKRQSVAFWCNPISGHATLYWYQQILGQGPKLLIQFQNNGVVDDSQLPKDRFSAERLKGVDSTLKIQPAKLEDSAVYLCASSFTVGDRAYEQYFGPGTRLTVT.

This clone was counted once. V and J are TRBV5-6 and TRBJ2-3; 11 nucleotides line up with TRBD2. Germline trimming cut 2 bases from V and 5 bases from J; bases unmatched to any gene: 10. The CDR3 covers 17 residues. CDR1 is SGHDT, CDR2 YYEEEE, per germline. The CDR3 bases are TGTGCCAGCAGCTTCCCGCGGACTAGCGGGCTAATAGATACGCAGTATTTT. This encodes CASSFPRTSGLIDTQYF. Full variable domain (missing parts from reference TRBV5-6 and TRBJ2-3): DAGVTQSPTHLIKTRGQQVTLRCSPKSGHDTVSWYQQALGQGPQFIFQYYEEEERQRGNFPDRFSGHQFPNYSSELNVNALLLGDSALYLCASSFPRTSGLIDTQYFGPGTRLTVL.

The chain recombines TRBV4-3 with TRBJ2-1; D perhaps matches TRBD1 (6 bases). The CDR3 spans 14 residues. CDR1 is LGHNA and CDR2 is YSLEER in the germline V gene. V was pared by 2 bases and J by 6 bases, with 11 bases between. As DNA, the CDR3 is TGCGCCAGCAGCCAATCCCAGGGGTCCAATGAGCAGTTCTTC. Translating it yields CASSQSQGSNEQFF.